These 9 T cell receptor beta chains were all obtained from the same sample, sequenced in a study of CD8+CD57+ T cells in acquired aplastic anemia. Selection for sequencing was limited to patients who had shown CD8+CD57+ cell expansion by flow cytometry. The template for TCR beta VDJ and CDR3 sequence profiling was genomic DNA. MiXCR, run by TCRdb on the reads, gives a single entry per CDR3 protein. The sample shows around 220,000 distinct CDR3 sequences, almost 50% of them seen only once. Sequencing was carried out using sorted CD4+, CD8+, or CD8+CD57+ T cells (not recorded which) from PBMCs. Receptors were obtained from a human donor with aplastic anemia.

This clonotype was detected ten times or more. The V gene is TRBV5-8, the J gene TRBJ1-5; TRBD1 matches 10 bases. CDR3 length: 15 amino acids. Germline CDR1 reads SGHTS; CDR2 reads YDEGEE. The V and J ends lost 4 bases and 2 bases, in that order; junction bases with no gene match: 3. CDR3 DNA: TGTGCCAGCAGCCAGGACAGGGGGGGCAATCAGCCCCAGCATTTT. Amino acid sequence: CASSQDRGGNQPQHF. Full variable domain (outside the CDR3, taken from reference TRBV5-8 and TRBJ1-5): EAGVTQSPTHLIKTRGQQATLRCSPISGHTSVYWYQQALGLGLQFLLWYDEGEERNRGNFPPRFSGRQFPNYSSELNVNALELEDSALYLCASSQDRGGNQPQHFGDGTRLSIL.

J is TRBJ2-2 and V is TRBV7-2; 12 nucleotides align to TRBD2. The CDR3 is 16 amino acids. V lost 5 bases and J lost 0; bases outside the gene matches: 1. Germline lookup yields CDR1 SGHTA and CDR2 FQGNSA. The CDR3 is CASSRLAGANTGELFF. CDR3 in DNA: TGTGCCAGCAGCAGACTAGCGGGGGCGAACACCGGGGAGCTGTTTTTT.

The rearrangement joins TRBV19 to TRBJ2-3; tentatively, D is TRBD1 (6 bases). With 7 bases removed from V and 11 bases from J, the gap between germline ends came to 22 bases. The germline V gene encodes CDR1 LNHDA and CDR2 SQIVND (reference sequence). The CDR3 consists of 14 residues. CDR3 DNA: TGTGCCAGTAAGCCAGGGGTGACCGACAATGAGCAGTATTTT. Protein sequence: CASKPGVTDNEQYF.

This clonotype was detected ten times or more. V is TRBV7-9 and J is TRBJ1-1; 8 bases align to TRBD1. Germline V lookup: CDR1 SEHNR, CDR2 FQNEAQ (reference sequence). The CDR3 consists of 13 residues. The ends lost 5 bases at V and 7 bases at J; junction bases unmatched: 6. The CDR3 DNA is TGTGCCAGCAGCACCTGGACAGGGAATGAAGCTTTCTTT. Protein sequence: CASSTWTGNEAFF.

Many counts were recorded for this clonotype. The chain employs TRBV19 and TRBJ1-5; 8 bases match TRBD1. The CDR3 is 14 residues long. J was trimmed by 5 bases and V by 10 bases; bases with no gene match: 10. In germline, CDR1 is LNHDA, CDR2 SQIVND (reference sequence). CDR3 nucleotides: TGTGCCACGACCAGAGGACAGGGCCATCAGCCCCAGCATTTT. Its protein is CATTRGQGHQPQHF.

CDR3 nucleotides: TGTGCCAGCTCCCCCCGGGACAGTGACACCGGGGAGCTGTTTTTT. Translated, it gives CASSPRDSDTGELFF. J is TRBJ2-2 and V is TRBV18; TRBD1 agrees at 7 bases. CDR1 is KGHSH, CDR2 LQKENI, per germline. The J segment lost 3 bases and the V segment lost 6 bases, leaving 7 bases of the junction unmatched. The CDR3 is 15 residues long.

In this sample, this clonotype turned up many times. CDR3 sequence (DNA): TGTGCCAGCAGTTTATCGGGGCGGTACCAAGAGACCCAGTACTTC. Translation gives CASSLSGRYQETQYF. The chain is built from TRBV12-3 or TRBV12-4 and TRBJ2-5; D may match TRBD1 or TRBD2 (5 bases each). This CDR3 has 15 amino acids. V was cut by 2 bases and J by 0 bases, with 10 bases left in between.

Points on this clonotype: A much larger clonotype is one base distant, so this may be a read error. V usage is TRBV10-3 and J usage is TRBJ2-3; tentatively, D is TRBD1 (5 bases). The V end lost 5 bases, the J end lost 1 base, and 13 bases lay between the germline ends. The germline CDR1 and CDR2 sequences are ENHRY and SYGVKD. The CDR3 runs 15 residues. CDR3 bases: TGTGCCATCAGTCGTGTGGGCAGGGGCACAGATACGCAGTATTTT. It is translated as CAISRVGRGTDTQYF.

This clonotype was observed a single time. A much bigger clone sits one base away, suggesting this may be a read error. This likely comes from a read error, as the CDR3 has no conserved phenylalanine or tryptophan at its end. The chain combines TRBV4-1 with TRBJ1-5, with a weak D call TRBD1 (5 bases). V shed 0 bases and J shed 6 bases, with 15 bases lying between them. CDR3 length: 16 amino acids. Germline lookup yields CDR1 MGHRA and CDR2 YSYEKL. CDR3 bases: TGCGCCAGCAGCCAAGATGGGTGGCAGGGCTCTCAGCCCCAGCATCTT. It is translated as CASSQDGWQGSQPQHL.